This TCR beta chain was sequenced for a study of T cell repertoires in cytomegalovirus infection. Overall study: It can be stated that public TCR beta signatures indicated CMV infection as well as a matching HLA type.

About this clonotype: Its antigen is unknown.

Trimming cost V 5 bases and J 3 bases, with 7 bases left between them. Germline loops: CDR1 SQVTM, CDR2 ANQGSEA. The CDR3 covers 11 residues. TCRdb passed the reads through MiXCR, listing each CDR3 protein once. The table lists some 680,000 distinct CDR3 sequences, roughly a third of them singletons. General study results and limits: Clonotype analysis showed dominance of the ex vivo response by HLA-C-restricted CMV-specific TCR beta clonotypes. Adding up the frequency of public TCR beta families identified people who carried CMV plus the relevant HLA.

The sample taken for sequencing was PBMCs. The clonotype originates from a human donor in good health (CMV status not recorded). Some clones in this sample may be carry-over from other donors' samples. The J gene is TRBJ1-2, the V gene TRBV29-1, with TRBD1 as a possible D gene (6 bases). The chain's CDR3 is CSVSGDYGYTF. The DNA of the CDR3 is TGCAGCGTTTCAGGGGACTATGGCTACACCTTC.